These 24 T cell receptor beta chains originate from one sample sequenced in a study of a mutant IDH1 vaccine in newly diagnosed glioma. Specified time point: week 5, during vaccination. Alongside topical imiquimod, each dose of vaccine comprised 300 ug of mutant IDH1 20-mer peptide. Repertoires were generated with immunoSEQ multiplex PCR, while TCRdb's copy carries only in-frame clones and drops some. The sample consists of fewer than 40,000 clones, around 82% of them appearing once. Antigens of these TCRs are unknown. Sequencing was performed on PBMCs, taken from a glioma patient whose treatment included an IDH1 peptide vaccine. These receptors were obtained from a man aged 35 to 55 with glioma.

This clone was detected a few times. The V call is TRBV2, the J call TRBJ1-4; D is ambiguous. The V and J ends lost 4 bases and 0 bases respectively, with 3 bases between them. Germline CDR1 reads SNHLY; CDR2 reads FYNNEI. The CDR3 runs 13 residues. CDR3 nucleotide sequence: TGTGCCAGCAGTGTGGCAACTAATGAAAAACTGTTTTTT. This translates into CASSVATNEKLFF.

This clone showed up just once. The V gene is TRBV4-1, the J gene TRBJ2-5; 7 bases fit TRBD2. Trimming removed 4 bases from V and 1 base from J; junction bases left unmatched: 0. CDR1 is MGHRA and CDR2 is YSYEKL in the germline V gene. CDR3 length: 13 amino acids. CDR3 sequence reads: CASSRGGQETQYF. The CDR3 DNA follows: TGCGCCAGCAGCCGCGGGGGCCAAGAGACCCAGTACTTC.

This clone is medium-sized in the sample. V is TRBV6-1 and J is TRBJ2-7, with 8 positions matching TRBD2. The CDR3 spans 15 residues. V gave up 1 base and J gave up 0 bases; unmatched junction bases: 2. Germline loops: CDR1 MNHNS, CDR2 SASEGT. The CDR3 DNA is TGTGCCAGCAGTGAAGATAGCGGGGCCTCCTACGAGCAGTACTTC. Translated, it gives CASSEDSGASYEQYF.

This clone has just one count. This chain connects TRBV10-2 to TRBJ2-7; D remains ambiguous. Germline V gene sequence: CDR1 WSHSY, CDR2 SAAADI. There are 15 residues in the CDR3. The V and J ends lost 11 bases and 3 bases respectively, with 23 bases between them. The CDR3 sequence: CAAPRLAQAYYEQYF. The DNA for the CDR3 is TGCGCCGCGCCTCGCCTCGCACAAGCTTACTACGAGCAGTACTTC.

This chain uses TRBV7-9 with TRBJ1-2, with TRBD1 matching 8 bases. The V gene end was trimmed by 2 bases and the J gene end by 4 bases; junction bases not matched to a gene: 6. The CDR3 is 15 residues long. Germline CDR1 and CDR2: SEHNR and FQNEAQ (reference sequence). DNA for the CDR3: TGTGCCAGCAGCTTAACCGGACAGGGTCGCTATGGCTACACCTTC. Translation gives CASSLTGQGRYGYTF.

The chain employs TRBV27 and TRBJ1-2, with 9 nucleotides matching TRBD1. Germline loops: CDR1 MNHEY, CDR2 SMNVEV (reference sequence). Trimming removed 3 bases from V and 8 bases from J; junction bases left unmatched: 4. The CDR3 consists of 13 residues. The CDR3 DNA follows: TGTGCCAGCAGTTTTGGGACAGGGAGCGGCTACACCTTC. This encodes CASSFGTGSGYTF.

The rearrangement joins TRBV5-8 to TRBJ1-5; a weak D match, TRBD1 (5 bases). In germline, CDR1 is SGHTS, CDR2 YDEGEE. CDR3 length equals 15 residues. V dropped 4 bases and J dropped 2 bases, with 13 bases sitting between them. The CDR3 region is CASSPLRGGNQPQHF. DNA for the CDR3: TGTGCCAGCAGCCCATTAAGGGGTGGCAATCAGCCCCAGCATTTT. The entire variable domain, with the rest obtained from reference TRBV5-8 and TRBJ1-5, is as follows: EAGVTQSPTHLIKTRGQQATLRCSPISGHTSVYWYQQALGLGLQFLLWYDEGEERNRGNFPPRFSGRQFPNYSSELNVNALELEDSALYLCASSPLRGGNQPQHFGDGTRLSIL.

This sequence joins TRBV2 and TRBJ2-1; D unresolved. The CDR3 totals 11 residues. The germline V gene has CDR1 SNHLY and CDR2 FYNNEI. Trimming took 8 bases from V and 10 from J, leaving 12 bases between them. Here the CDR3 DNA reads TGTGCCAGCCAGATCGAAAGGGAGCAGTTCTTC. Amino acids: CASQIEREQFF. The full variable domain, completed using reference TRBV2 and TRBJ2-1, is EPEVTQTPSHQVTQMGQEVILRCVPISNHLYFYWYRQILGQKVEFLVSFYNNEISEKSEIFDDQFSVERPDGSNFTLKIRSTKLEDSAMYFCASQIEREQFFGPGTRLTVL.

V is TRBV7-2 and J is TRBJ2-2; tentatively, D is TRBD2 (6 bases). V lost 4 bases to trimming and J lost 1 base, with 13 bases between them. This CDR3 contains 16 residues. The V gene's germline CDR1 is SGHTA and CDR2 FQGNSA. CDR3 in DNA: TGTGCCAGCAGCTCAAAGGGACTTCAGAACACCGGGGAGCTGTTTTTT. It codes for CASSSKGLQNTGELFF.

The CDR3 protein is CASSVRTSGGALGETQYF. The CDR3 nucleotides read TGCGCCAGCAGCGTCCGGACTAGCGGGGGTGCATTGGGAGAGACCCAGTACTTC. This sequence joins TRBV5-1 and TRBJ2-5; 13 positions match TRBD2. The CDR3 consists of 18 residues. V shed 4 bases and J 4 bases; nucleotides not matched to a gene: 13. From germline, CDR1 is SGHRS and CDR2 YFSETQ. Full variable domain (missing parts from reference TRBV5-1 and TRBJ2-5): KAGVTQTPRYLIKTRGQQVTLSCSPISGHRSVSWYQQTPGQGLQFLFEYFSETQRNKGNFPGRFSGRQFSNSRSEMNVSTLELGDSALYLCASSVRTSGGALGETQYFGPGTRLLVL.

The J gene is TRBJ2-5, the V gene TRBV9; the D is unclear. The length of the CDR3 is 12 residues. V dropped 0 bases and J dropped 3 bases, with 3 bases sitting between them. CDR1 is SGDLS, CDR2 YYNGEE, per germline. CDR3 bases: TGTGCCAGCAGCGTAGGGGAAGAGACCCAGTACTTC. It translates to CASSVGEETQYF.

The chain combines TRBV6-5 with TRBJ2-3; possible D gene TRBD1, 6 bases. The CDR3 length is 15 residues. From germline, CDR1 is MNHEY and CDR2 SVGAGI. The ends were cut back, 6 bases at V and 9 bases at J, with 22 bases in the middle. CDR3 in DNA: TGTGCCAGCAGACGCACAGGGTTCGATTGGGGGACGCAGTATTTT. Translated, it gives CASRRTGFDWGTQYF.

The J gene is TRBJ2-1, the V gene TRBV6-5; D gene uncertain. The CDR3 length is 14 residues. CDR1 and CDR2 (germline): MNHEY, SVGAGI. V shed 2 bases and J shed 6 bases, with 11 bases lying between them. The CDR3 DNA is TGTGCCAGCAGTTACGCAGGACGGCTCAATGAGCAGTTCTTC. Its translation: CASSYAGRLNEQFF.

This rearrangement joins TRBV25-1 to TRBJ2-2; no clear D. Per the germline V gene, CDR1 is MGHDK and CDR2 is SYGVNS. The CDR3 length is 11 residues. With 5 bases removed from V and 4 bases from J, the gap between germline ends came to 2 bases. In DNA, the CDR3 is TGTGCCAGCAGTCTCACCGGGGAGCTGTTTTTT. This encodes CASSLTGELFF.

This clone occurred a few times. The chain has TRBV6-1 and TRBJ1-1, with a weak D call TRBD1 (5 bases). Trimming took 6 bases from V and 1 from J, leaving 15 bases between them. CDR3 size: 15 residues. Germline CDR1 and CDR2: MNHNS and SASEGT. CDR3 in DNA: TGTGCCAGCAGACCGGGACTCGGAGGGAACACTGAAGCTTTCTTT. Its protein is CASRPGLGGNTEAFF.

A few counts support this clone. V usage is TRBV27 and J usage is TRBJ1-5; no clear D gene. Germline CDR1 is MNHEY and CDR2 is SMNVEV (reference sequence). The CDR3 extends over 13 amino acids. Deletions cut 3 bases from V and 4 bases from J, with 7 bases between. The CDR3 here is CASSLYTNQPQHF. The CDR3 bases are TGTGCCAGCAGTTTGTACACGAATCAGCCCCAGCATTTT.

The sample holds one count of this clone. The rearrangement uses TRBV5-6 and TRBJ2-3; D remains unclear. There are 13 residues in the CDR3. CDR1 is SGHDT, CDR2 YYEEEE, per germline. Trimming shortened V by 2 bases and J by 7 bases, and 11 bases separated the two germline ends. This chain's CDR3 is CASSFPTDYTQYF. For the CDR3, the DNA is TGTGCCAGCAGCTTCCCGACTGATTATACGCAGTATTTT.

As DNA, the CDR3 is TGTGCCAGCAGCTTTCGGACAGCCTACGAGCAGTACTTC. Its protein is CASSFRTAYEQYF. The J gene is TRBJ2-7, the V gene TRBV5-8, with a tentative D call TRBD1 (6 bases). Germline V gene lookup returns CDR1 SGHTS and CDR2 YDEGEE. Trimming took 2 bases from V and 2 from J, leaving 8 bases between them. This CDR3 comprises 13 residues.

The rearrangement joins TRBV19 to TRBJ1-6; perhaps TRBD1 as D (6 bases). Trimming cost V 5 bases and J 10 bases, with 15 bases left between them. This CDR3 region has 14 residues. Germline CDR1 reads LNHDA; CDR2 reads SQIVND (reference sequence). The CDR3 is CASSLLSGTSPLHF. The CDR3 DNA sequence: TGTGCCAGTAGTCTCCTTTCAGGGACATCACCCCTCCACTTT.

The V gene is TRBV2, the J gene TRBJ2-2; TRBD2 matches at 8 bases. Per the germline V gene, CDR1 is SNHLY and CDR2 is FYNNEI. The CDR3 is 14 residues long. The junction had 5 bases not matched to a gene; V was cut back by 6 bases and J by 5 bases. The DNA for the CDR3 is TGTGCCAGCAGGAGGGCTAGCGGGACCGGGGAGCTGTTTTTT. This translates into CASRRASGTGELFF. Together with reference TRBV2 and TRBJ2-2, the CDR3 gives the full variable domain: EPEVTQTPSHQVTQMGQEVILRCVPISNHLYFYWYRQILGQKVEFLVSFYNNEISEKSEIFDDQFSVERPDGSNFTLKIRSTKLEDSAMYFCASRRASGTGELFFGEGSRLTVL.

The V call is TRBV30, the J call TRBJ1-1; tentatively, D is TRBD1 (5 bases). V gave up 2 bases and J gave up 2 bases, with 9 bases separating them. CDR3 length: 13 amino acids. CDR1 is GTSNPN and CDR2 is SVGIG in the germline V gene (reference sequence). CDR3: CAWSRTLNTEAFF. CDR3 nucleotides: TGTGCCTGGAGTAGGACACTTAACACTGAAGCTTTCTTT.

This chain joins TRBV4-1 and TRBJ2-7; 7 nucleotides agree with TRBD1. From germline, CDR1 is MGHRA and CDR2 YSYEKL. V lost 1 base, J lost 4 bases, and 7 bases stayed unmatched. The CDR3 is made up of 15 amino acids. The CDR3 DNA sequence: TGCGCCAGCAGCCAAGCTGGGGACAGACAATACGAGCAGTACTTC. It codes for CASSQAGDRQYEQYF.

The V and J genes are TRBV19 and TRBJ1-5; the D gene is possibly TRBD1 (6 bases). Germline V gene lookup returns CDR1 LNHDA and CDR2 SQIVND (reference sequence). The CDR3 length is 15 residues. V was clipped by 2 bases and J by 7 bases, with 15 bases between them. The CDR3 is CASSIRGELFQPQHF. CDR3 DNA: TGTGCCAGTAGTATAAGGGGGGAACTTTTCCAGCCCCAGCATTTT.

V and J are TRBV7-2 and TRBJ1-5; D uncertain. The CDR3 is 15 residues long. V lost 0 bases and J lost 3, with 9 bases in between. CDR1 and CDR2 from the germline V gene are SGHTA and FQGNSA. CDR3 amino acids: CASSLAGRVNQPQHF. CDR3 DNA: TGTGCCAGCAGCTTAGCAGGGAGGGTCAATCAGCCCCAGCATTTT.